Listed below are T cell receptor beta chains from one sample, sequenced in a study of beta chain features in type 1 diabetes. The repertoire was sequenced with immunoSEQ multiplex PCR; TCRdb's copy has only in-frame clones and lacks some. The profile shows approximately 340,000 clones, about 16% of them singletons. Sequenced sample: naive CD4+ T cells from blood. Receptors originate from a woman between 18 and 30 years old in good health. Both conserved end residues are part of each CDR3. D genes are given only for firm matches. Size is omitted from some rows. Given values are once, few, many or a class for expanded clones.

DNA,CDR3,D,size,V,J
TGTGCCAGCAGCGTAGGGGACATCGGTCATACGCAGTATTTT,CASSVGDIGHTQYF,NA,few,TRBV9,TRBJ2-3
TGTGCCAGCAGCCAAGCAGGAGGGACCACTGAAGCTTTCTTT,CASSQAGGTTEAFF,NA,NA,TRBV7-9,TRBJ1-1
TGTGCCAGCAGCACCGGGACAGCTTCCTACGAGCAGTACTTC,CASSTGTASYEQYF,TRBD1,NA,TRBV28,TRBJ2-7
TGTGCCAGCGGACAGTATGCCTACGAGCAGTACTTC,CASGQYAYEQYF,NA,NA,TRBV28,TRBJ2-7
TGTGCCAGCAGTGAGCAGGGACAGAACTATGGCTACACCTTC,CASSEQGQNYGYTF,TRBD1,few,TRBV2,TRBJ1-2
TGCAGCGTGGGGGGATTACTTAGAACTGAAGCTTTCTTT,CSVGGLLRTEAFF,NA,NA,TRBV29-1,TRBJ1-1
TGTGCCTGGAGTAGAACAGGGGGAGCTTTCTTT,CAWSRTGGAFF,TRBD1,NA,TRBV30,TRBJ1-1
TGTGCCAGCAGTTTCCTGGAGGAGACCCAGTACTTC,CASSFLEETQYF,NA,NA,TRBV28,TRBJ2-5
TGTGCCAGCAGCTTCTCCGGGAGATCACAGACCCAGTACTTC,CASSFSGRSQTQYF,NA,NA,TRBV11-3,TRBJ2-5
TGTGCCAGCAACAGGGGTACGGAGACCCAGTACTTC,CASNRGTETQYF,TRBD1,NA,TRBV2,TRBJ2-5
TGTGCCGCAGGGGGAAGGGTGGGCGACACTGAAGCTTTCTTT,CAAGGRVGDTEAFF,TRBD1,NA,TRBV19,TRBJ1-1
TGCGCCAGCAGCTTCGGACAGCAGGGGCCCTACGAGCAGTACTTC,CASSFGQQGPYEQYF,NA,NA,TRBV5-1,TRBJ2-7
TGTGCCAGCAGCCAGTACACAGATACGCAGTATTTT,CASSQYTDTQYF,NA,few,TRBV11-1,TRBJ2-3
TGTGCCAGCAGCTTCGGGACTAGCGGGAGGTACGAGCAGTACTTC,CASSFGTSGRYEQYF,TRBD2,NA,TRBV11-1,TRBJ2-7
TGTGCCTGGAGTGAACAGATCCAAGAGACCCAGTACTTC,CAWSEQIQETQYF,NA,few,TRBV30,TRBJ2-5
TGTGCCTGGATCAGACAGGGGCACACCATATATTTT,CAWIRQGHTIYF,TRBD1,few,TRBV30,TRBJ1-3
TGTGCCAGCATCCCCCCTAGGAAGCCCAATGAGCAGTTCTTC,CASIPPRKPNEQFF,NA,few,TRBV2,TRBJ2-1
TGCAGCGGTCGCTTAGACACTTTCTCTTACAATGAGCAGTTCTTC,CSGRLDTFSYNEQFF,NA,NA,TRBV29-1,TRBJ2-1
TGCGCCAGCAGAGCGGGAGTAGGCACAGATACGCAGTATTTT,CASRAGVGTDTQYF,TRBD2,NA,TRBV10-1,TRBJ2-3
TGTGCCTGGAGTGTATATAGCGGGAGCTTCTACAATGAGCAGTTCTTC,CAWSVYSGSFYNEQFF,TRBD2,NA,TRBV30,TRBJ2-1
TGTGCCAGCAGCTTGGAAGCGGGAGGGGGATATGAGCAGTTCTTC,CASSLEAGGGYEQFF,TRBD2,few,TRBV11-2,TRBJ2-1
TGTGCCAGCTCAAAGGACAGGGGGGCCACAGATACGCAGTATTTT,CASSKDRGATDTQYF,TRBD1,NA,TRBV18,TRBJ2-3
TGTGCCACGTCCGAGGTTTGGGAGACCCAGTACTTC,CATSEVWETQYF,NA,few,TRBV15,TRBJ2-5